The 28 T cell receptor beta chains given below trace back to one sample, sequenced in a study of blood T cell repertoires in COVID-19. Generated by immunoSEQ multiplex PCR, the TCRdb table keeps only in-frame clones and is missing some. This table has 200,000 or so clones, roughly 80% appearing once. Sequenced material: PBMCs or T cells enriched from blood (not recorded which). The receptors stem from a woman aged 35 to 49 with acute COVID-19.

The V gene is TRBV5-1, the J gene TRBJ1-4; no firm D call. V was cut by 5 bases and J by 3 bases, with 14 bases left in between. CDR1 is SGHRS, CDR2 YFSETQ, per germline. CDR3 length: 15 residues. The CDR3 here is CASSPSGGPNEKLFF. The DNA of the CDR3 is TGCGCCAGCAGTCCTTCAGGTGGGCCTAATGAAAAACTGTTTTTT.

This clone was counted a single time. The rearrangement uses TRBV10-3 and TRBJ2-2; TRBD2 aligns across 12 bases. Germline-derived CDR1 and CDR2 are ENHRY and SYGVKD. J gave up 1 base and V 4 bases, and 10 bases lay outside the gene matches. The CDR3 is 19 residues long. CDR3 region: CAISVGLGTSGQNTGELFF. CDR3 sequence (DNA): TGTGCCATCAGTGTAGGGCTAGGGACTAGCGGGCAGAACACCGGGGAGCTGTTTTTT.

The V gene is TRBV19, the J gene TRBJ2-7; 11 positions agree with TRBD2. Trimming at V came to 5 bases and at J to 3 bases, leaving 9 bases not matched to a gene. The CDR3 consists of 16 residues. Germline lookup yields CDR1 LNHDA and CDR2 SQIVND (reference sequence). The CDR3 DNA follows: TGTGCCAGTAGTTCGGATAGCGGGAGGGCGAACTACGAGCAGTACTTC. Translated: CASSSDSGRANYEQYF.

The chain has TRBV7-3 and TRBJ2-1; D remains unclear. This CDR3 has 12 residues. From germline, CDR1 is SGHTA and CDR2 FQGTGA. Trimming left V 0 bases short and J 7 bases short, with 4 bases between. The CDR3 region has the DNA TGTGCCAGCAGCTTAACCGGGAATGAGCAGTTCTTC. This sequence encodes CASSLTGNEQFF.

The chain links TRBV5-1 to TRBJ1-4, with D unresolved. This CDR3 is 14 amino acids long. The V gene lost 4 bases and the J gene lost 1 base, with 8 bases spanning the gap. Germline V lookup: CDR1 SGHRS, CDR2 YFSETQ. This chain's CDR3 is CASSEGGTNEKLFF. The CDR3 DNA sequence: TGCGCCAGCAGCGAGGGAGGAACTAATGAAAAACTGTTTTTT.

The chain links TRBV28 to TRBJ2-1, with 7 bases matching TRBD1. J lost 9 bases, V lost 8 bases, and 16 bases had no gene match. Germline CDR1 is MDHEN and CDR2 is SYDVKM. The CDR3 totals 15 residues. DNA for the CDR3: TGTGCCAGCGGCAACCCGGGACAGTTGGGTGGTGAGCAGTTCTTC. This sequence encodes CASGNPGQLGGEQFF.

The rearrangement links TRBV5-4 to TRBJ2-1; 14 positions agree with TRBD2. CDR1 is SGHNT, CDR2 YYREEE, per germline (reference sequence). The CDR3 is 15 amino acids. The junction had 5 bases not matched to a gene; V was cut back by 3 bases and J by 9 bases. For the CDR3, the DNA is TGTGCCAGCAGCTCGGGACTAGCGGGAGAGGGTGAGCAGTTCTTC. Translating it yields CASSSGLAGEGEQFF.

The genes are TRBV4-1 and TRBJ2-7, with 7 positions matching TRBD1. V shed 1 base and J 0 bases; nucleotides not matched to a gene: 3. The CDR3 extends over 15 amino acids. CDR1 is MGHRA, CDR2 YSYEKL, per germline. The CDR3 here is CASSQGDSYSYEQYF. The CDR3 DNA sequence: TGCGCCAGCAGCCAAGGGGACAGCTACTCCTACGAGCAGTACTTC.

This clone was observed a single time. CDR3: CASSLDRQSTDTQYF. The CDR3 bases are TGCGCCAGCAGCTTGGACCGACAGTCCACAGATACGCAGTATTTT. The V and J genes are TRBV5-1 and TRBJ2-3; possibly TRBD1 for D (5 bases). This CDR3 is built from 15 residues. The germline V gene has CDR1 SGHRS and CDR2 YFSETQ. The V end lost 0 bases, the J end lost 2 bases, and 10 bases lay between the germline ends.

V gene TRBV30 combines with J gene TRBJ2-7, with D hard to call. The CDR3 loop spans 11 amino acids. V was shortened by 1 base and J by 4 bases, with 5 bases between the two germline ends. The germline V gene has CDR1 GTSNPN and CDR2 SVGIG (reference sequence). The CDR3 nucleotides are TGTGCCTGGAGTGCCCTATACGAGCAGTACTTC. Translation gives CAWSALYEQYF.

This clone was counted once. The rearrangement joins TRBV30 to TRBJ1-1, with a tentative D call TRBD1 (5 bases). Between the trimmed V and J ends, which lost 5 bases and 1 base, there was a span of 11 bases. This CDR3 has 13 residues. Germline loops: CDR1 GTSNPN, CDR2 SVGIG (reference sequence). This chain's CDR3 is CAWEGQTNTEAFF. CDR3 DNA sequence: TGTGCCTGGGAGGGGCAGACGAACACTGAAGCTTTCTTT.

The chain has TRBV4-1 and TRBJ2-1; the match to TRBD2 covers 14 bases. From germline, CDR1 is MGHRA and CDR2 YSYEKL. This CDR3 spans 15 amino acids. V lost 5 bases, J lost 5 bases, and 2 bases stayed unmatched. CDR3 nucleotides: TGCGCCAGCAGCAAGGGACTAGCGGGAGACAATGAGCAGTTCTTC. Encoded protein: CASSKGLAGDNEQFF.

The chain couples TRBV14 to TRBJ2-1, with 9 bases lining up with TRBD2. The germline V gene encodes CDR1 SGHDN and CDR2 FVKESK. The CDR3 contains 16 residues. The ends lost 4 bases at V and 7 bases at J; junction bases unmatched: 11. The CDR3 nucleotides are TGTGCCAGCAGCCGGGGCCCAGCGGGGGGTCAAAATGAGCAGTTCTTC. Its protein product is CASSRGPAGGQNEQFF.

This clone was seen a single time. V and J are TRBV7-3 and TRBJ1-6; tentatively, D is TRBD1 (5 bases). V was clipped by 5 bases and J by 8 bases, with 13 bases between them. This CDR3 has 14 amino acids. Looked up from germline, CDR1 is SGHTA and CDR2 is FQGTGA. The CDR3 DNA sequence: TGTGCCAGCAGCCCGGGGGTAGCGGATTCACCCCTCCACTTT. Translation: CASSPGVADSPLHF.

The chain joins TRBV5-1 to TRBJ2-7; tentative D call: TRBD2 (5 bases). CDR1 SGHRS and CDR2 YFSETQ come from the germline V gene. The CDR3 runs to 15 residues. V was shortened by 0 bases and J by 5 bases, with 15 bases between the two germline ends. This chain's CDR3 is CASSLGAWEKDEQYF. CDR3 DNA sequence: TGCGCCAGCAGCTTGGGGGCGTGGGAGAAAGACGAGCAGTACTTC. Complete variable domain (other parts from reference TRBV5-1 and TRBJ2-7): KAGVTQTPRYLIKTRGQQVTLSCSPISGHRSVSWYQQTPGQGLQFLFEYFSETQRNKGNFPGRFSGRQFSNSRSEMNVSTLELGDSALYLCASSLGAWEKDEQYFGPGTRLTVT.

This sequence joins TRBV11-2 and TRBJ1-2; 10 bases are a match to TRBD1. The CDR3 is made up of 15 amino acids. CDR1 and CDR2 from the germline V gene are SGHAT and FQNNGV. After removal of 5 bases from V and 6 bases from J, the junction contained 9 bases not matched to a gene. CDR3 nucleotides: TGTGCCAGCAGCCCCTGGACAGGGGGAGAGAATGGCTACACCTTC. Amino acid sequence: CASSPWTGGENGYTF.

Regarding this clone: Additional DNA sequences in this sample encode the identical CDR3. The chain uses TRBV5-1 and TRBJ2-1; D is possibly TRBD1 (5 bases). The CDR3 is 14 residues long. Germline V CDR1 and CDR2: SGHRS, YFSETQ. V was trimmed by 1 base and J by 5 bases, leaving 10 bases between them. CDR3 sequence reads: CASSLTGRDNEQFF. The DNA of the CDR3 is TGCGCCAGCAGCTTGACAGGAAGGGACAATGAGCAGTTCTTC.

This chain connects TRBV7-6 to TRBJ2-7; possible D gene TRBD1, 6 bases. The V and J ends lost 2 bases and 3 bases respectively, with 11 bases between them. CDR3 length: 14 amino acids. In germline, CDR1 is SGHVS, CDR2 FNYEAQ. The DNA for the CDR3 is TGTGCCAGCAGCTTAAACCCAGGGGACTACGAGCAGTACTTC. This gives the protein CASSLNPGDYEQYF.

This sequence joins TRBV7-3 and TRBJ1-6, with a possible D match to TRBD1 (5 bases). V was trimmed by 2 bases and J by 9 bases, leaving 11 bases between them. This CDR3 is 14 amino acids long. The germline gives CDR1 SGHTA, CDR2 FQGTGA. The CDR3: CASSLAEGSSPLHF. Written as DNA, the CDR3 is TGTGCCAGCAGCTTAGCGGAGGGGAGTTCACCCCTCCACTTT.

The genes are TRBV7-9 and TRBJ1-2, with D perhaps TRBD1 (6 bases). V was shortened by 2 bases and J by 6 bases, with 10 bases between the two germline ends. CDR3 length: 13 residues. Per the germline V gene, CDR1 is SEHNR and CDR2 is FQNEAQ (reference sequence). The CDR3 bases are TGTGCCAGCAGCTTAATGGGGGCTGATGGCTACACCTTC. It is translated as CASSLMGADGYTF.

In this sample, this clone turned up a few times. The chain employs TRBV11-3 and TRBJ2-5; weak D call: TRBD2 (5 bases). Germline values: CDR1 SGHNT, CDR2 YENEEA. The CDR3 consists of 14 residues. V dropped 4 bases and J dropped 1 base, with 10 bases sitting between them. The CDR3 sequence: CASSSGLGQETQYF. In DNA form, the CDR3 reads TGTGCCAGCAGCTCTGGACTGGGCCAAGAGACCCAGTACTTC.

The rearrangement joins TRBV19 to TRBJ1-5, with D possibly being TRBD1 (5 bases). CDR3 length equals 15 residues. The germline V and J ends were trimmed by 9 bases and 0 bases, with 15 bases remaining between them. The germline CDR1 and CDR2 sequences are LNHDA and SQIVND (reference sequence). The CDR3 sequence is CASRTGDYSNQPQHF. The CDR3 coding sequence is TGTGCCAGCAGGACGGGGGATTATAGCAATCAGCCCCAGCATTTT.

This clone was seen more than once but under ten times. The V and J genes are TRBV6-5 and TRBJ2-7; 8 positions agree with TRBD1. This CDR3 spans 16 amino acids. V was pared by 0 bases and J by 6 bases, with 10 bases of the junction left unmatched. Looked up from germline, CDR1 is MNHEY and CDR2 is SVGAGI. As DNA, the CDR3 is TGTGCCAGCAGTTACTCGCCGGGACAGGTGAATCTCGAGCAGTACTTC. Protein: CASSYSPGQVNLEQYF.

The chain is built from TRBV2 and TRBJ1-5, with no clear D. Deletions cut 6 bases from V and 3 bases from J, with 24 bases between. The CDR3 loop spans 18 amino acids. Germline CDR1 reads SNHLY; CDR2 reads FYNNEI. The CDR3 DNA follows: TGTGCCAGCAGCCGTATGAACCCCGCCGGAGGCAACAATCAGCCCCAGCATTTT. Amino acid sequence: CASSRMNPAGGNNQPQHF. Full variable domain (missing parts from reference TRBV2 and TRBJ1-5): EPEVTQTPSHQVTQMGQEVILRCVPISNHLYFYWYRQILGQKVEFLVSFYNNEISEKSEIFDDQFSVERPDGSNFTLKIRSTKLEDSAMYFCASSRMNPAGGNNQPQHFGDGTRLSIL.

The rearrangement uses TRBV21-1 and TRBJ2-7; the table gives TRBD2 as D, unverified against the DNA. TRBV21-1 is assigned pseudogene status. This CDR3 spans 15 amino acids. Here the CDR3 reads CASSKRPGLNYEQYF. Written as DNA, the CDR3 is TGTGCCAGCAGCAAACGCCCAGGACTGAACTACGAGCAGTACTTC.

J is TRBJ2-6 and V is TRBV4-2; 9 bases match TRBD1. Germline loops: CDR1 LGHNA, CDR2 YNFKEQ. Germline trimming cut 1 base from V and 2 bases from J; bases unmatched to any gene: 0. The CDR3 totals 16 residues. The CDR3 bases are TGTGCCAGCAGCCAAGGACAGGGGGCTGGGGCCAACGTCCTGACTTTC. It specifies CASSQGQGAGANVLTF.

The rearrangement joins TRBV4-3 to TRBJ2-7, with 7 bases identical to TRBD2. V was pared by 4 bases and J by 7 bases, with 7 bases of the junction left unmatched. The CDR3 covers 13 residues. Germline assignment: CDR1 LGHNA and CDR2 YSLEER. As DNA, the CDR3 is TGCGCCAGCAGCCGGTTACTAGCGAGGGAGCAGTACTTC. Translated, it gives CASSRLLAREQYF.

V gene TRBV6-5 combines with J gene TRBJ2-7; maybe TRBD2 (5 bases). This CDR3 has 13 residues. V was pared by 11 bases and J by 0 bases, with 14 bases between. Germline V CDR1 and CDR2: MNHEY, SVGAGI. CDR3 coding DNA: TGTGCCGCGCGACGGGGAGACTCCTACGAGCAGTACTTC. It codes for CAARRGDSYEQYF.